Listed here is a single TCR beta chain. Participants, roughly 18 to 90 years old, spanned 25 or so US areas. In the study's own analysis: Using reference gene primer amplification, nucleated cell counts were estimated. TCRdb keeps only in-frame clones here, not all; method: immunoSEQ multiplex PCR. V and J calls plus clone size are reproduced from that table; the DNA served to infer D and trimming. The sample records 310,000 or so clones, about nine tenths being singletons. The data originate from a study of blood T cell repertoires in COVID-19. Study in general: The United States, Italy and Spain provided the acute and convalescent COVID-19 samples. T cells, B-cell-depleted T cells, or PBMCs supplied cDNA or gDNA.

Per germline, CDR1 SGHTA and CDR2 FQGTGA. The CDR3 has 15 amino acids. J lost 1 base, V lost 5 bases, and 4 bases had no gene match. This chain connects TRBV7-3 to TRBJ2-1; 8 bases agree with TRBD1. The clonotype was recovered from a woman younger than 35 who had recovered from COVID-19. Material: PBMCs or T cells enriched from blood (not recorded which). As DNA, the CDR3 is TGTGCCAGCAGCCCCCAGGGGGCGTCCTACAATGAGCAGTTCTTC. Translating it yields CASSPQGASYNEQFF. The variable domain in full, completed from reference TRBV7-3 and TRBJ2-1, reads GAGVSQTPSNKVTEKGKYVELRCDPISGHTALYWYRQSLGQGPEFLIYFQGTGAADDSGLPNDRFFAVRPEGSVSTLKIQRTERGDSAVYLCASSPQGASYNEQFFGPGTRLTVL.